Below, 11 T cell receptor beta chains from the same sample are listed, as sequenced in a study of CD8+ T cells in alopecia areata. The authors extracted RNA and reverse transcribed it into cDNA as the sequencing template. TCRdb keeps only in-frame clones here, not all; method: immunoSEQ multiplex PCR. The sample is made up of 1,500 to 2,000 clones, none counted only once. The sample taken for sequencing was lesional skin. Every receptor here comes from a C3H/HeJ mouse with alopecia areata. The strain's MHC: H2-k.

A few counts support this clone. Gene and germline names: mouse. The CDR3 DNA, read in part, is TGTGCCAGCAGAGGGGACTGGCCCTACCAAGAC. This encodes CASRGDWPYQD. The complete CDR3 protein is CASRGDWPYQDTQYF. This sequence joins TRBV13-1 and TRBJ2-5; TRBD2 agrees at 8 bases. The read gets to within 4 residues of the CDR3 end, and the germline J gene fills in the rest. Germline CDR1 reads NSHNY; CDR2 reads SYGAGN. V shed 5 bases and J 1 base; nucleotides not matched to a gene: 6. The CDR3 sequence is 15 residues long.

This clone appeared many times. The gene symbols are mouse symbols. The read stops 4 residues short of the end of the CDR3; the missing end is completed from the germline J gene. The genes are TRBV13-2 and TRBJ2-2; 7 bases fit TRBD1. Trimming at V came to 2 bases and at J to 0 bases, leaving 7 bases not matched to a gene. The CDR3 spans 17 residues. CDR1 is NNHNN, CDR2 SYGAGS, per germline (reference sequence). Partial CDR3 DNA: TGTGCCAGCGGTGAGCCCAGGGACAGCGCAAACACCGGG. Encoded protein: CASGEPRDSANTG. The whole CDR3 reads CASGEPRDSANTGQLYF.

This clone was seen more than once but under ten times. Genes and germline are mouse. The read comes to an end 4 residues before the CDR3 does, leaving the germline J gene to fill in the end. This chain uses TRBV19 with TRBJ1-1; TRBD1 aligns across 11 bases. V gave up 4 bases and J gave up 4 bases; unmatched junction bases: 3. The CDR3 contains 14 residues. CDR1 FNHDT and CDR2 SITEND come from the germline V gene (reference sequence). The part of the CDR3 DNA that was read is TGTGCCAGCAGTTTGGGGACAGGGGGCACA. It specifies CASSLGTGGT. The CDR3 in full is CASSLGTGGTEVFF.

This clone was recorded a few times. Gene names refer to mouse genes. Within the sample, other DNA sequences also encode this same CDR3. The chain's CDR3 is CTCSADRDWGGGGAEQFF. The sequenced CDR3 bases are TGCACCTGCAGTGCAGATAGGGACTGGGGGGGTGGTGGGGCT. The V gene is TRBV1, the J gene TRBJ2-1; 13 nucleotides agree with TRBD2. The CDR3 is cut off 4 residues early in the read; its end comes from the germline J gene. The germline V gene encodes CDR1 NSQYPW and CDR2 LRSPGD (reference sequence). The CDR3 is 18 amino acids.

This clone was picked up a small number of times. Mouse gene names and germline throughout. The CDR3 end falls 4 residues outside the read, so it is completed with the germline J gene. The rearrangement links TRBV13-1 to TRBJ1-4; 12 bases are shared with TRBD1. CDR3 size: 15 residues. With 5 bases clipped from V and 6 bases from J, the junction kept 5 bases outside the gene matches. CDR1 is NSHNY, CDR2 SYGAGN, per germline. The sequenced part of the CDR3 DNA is TGTGCCAGCAGCCTCCGGGACAGGGGGCACGAA. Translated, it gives CASSLRDRGHE. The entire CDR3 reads CASSLRDRGHERLFF.

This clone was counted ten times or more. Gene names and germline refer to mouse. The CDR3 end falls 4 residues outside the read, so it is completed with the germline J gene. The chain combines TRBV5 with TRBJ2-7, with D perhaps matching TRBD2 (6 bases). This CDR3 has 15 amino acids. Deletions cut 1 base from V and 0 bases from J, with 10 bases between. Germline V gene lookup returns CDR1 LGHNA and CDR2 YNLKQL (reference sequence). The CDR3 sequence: CASSQGGESSYEQYF. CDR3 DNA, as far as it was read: TGTGCCAGCAGCCAAGGGGGGGAGAGCTCCTAT.

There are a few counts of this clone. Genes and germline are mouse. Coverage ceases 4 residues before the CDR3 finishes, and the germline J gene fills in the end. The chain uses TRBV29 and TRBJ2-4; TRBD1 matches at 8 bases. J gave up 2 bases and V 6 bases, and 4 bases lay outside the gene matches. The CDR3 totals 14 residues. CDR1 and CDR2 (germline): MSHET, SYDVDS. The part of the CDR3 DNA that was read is TGTGCTAGCAGCCCACAGGGGGATCAAAAC. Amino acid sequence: CASSPQGDQN. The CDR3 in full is CASSPQGDQNTLYF.

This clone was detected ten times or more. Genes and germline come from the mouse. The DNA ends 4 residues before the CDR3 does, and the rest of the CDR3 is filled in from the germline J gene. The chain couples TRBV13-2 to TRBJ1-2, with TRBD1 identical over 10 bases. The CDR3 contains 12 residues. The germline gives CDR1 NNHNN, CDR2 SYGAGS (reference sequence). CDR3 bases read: TGTGCCAGCAGGGACAGGGGATCC. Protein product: CASRDRGS. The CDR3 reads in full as CASRDRGSDYTF.

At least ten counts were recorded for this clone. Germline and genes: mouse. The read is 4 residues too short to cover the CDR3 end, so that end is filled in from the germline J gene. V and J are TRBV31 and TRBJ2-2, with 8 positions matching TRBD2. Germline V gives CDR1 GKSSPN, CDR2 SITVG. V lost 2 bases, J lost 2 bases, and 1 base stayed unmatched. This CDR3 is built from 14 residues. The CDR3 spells CAWSNWGNTGQLYF. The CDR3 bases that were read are TGTGCCTGGAGTAACTGGGGGAACACCGGG.

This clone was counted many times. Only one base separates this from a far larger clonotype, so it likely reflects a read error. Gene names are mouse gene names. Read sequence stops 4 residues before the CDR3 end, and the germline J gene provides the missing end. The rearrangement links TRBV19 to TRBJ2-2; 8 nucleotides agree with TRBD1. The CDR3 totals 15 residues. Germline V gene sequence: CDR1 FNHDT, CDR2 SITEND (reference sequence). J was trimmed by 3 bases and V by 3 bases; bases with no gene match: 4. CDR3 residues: CASSTRGPDTGQLYF. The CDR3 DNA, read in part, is TGTGCCAGCAGTACCAGGGGGCCAGACACCGGG.

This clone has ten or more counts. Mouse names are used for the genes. Incomplete CDR3 DNA: TGTGCCAGCGGTGAAGGACAGGGGTTTGGCGAA. Translated, it gives CASGEGQGFGE. The complete CDR3 reads CASGEGQGFGERLFF. The chain carries TRBV13-2 and TRBJ1-4; TRBD1 aligns across 9 bases. The read ends 4 residues before the CDR3 terminus; that terminus is restored from the germline J gene. Looked up from germline, CDR1 is NNHNN and CDR2 is SYGAGS (reference sequence). This CDR3 is built from 15 residues.